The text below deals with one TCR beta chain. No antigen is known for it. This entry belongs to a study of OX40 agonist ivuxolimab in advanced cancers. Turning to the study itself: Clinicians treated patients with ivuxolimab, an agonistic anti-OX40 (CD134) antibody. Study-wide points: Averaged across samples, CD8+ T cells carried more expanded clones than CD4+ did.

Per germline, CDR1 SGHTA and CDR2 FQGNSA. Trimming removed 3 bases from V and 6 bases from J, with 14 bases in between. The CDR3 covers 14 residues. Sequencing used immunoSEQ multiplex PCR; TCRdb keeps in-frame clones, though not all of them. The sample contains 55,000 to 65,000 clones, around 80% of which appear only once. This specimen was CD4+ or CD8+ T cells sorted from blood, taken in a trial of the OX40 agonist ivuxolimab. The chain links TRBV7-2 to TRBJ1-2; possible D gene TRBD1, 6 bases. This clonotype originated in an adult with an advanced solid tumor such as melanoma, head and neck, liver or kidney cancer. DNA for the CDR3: TGTGCCAGCAGCTTCCGGACAGTCGGTGATGGCTACACCTTC. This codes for CASSFRTVGDGYTF.